The following is a TCR beta chain sequence with its context. Clones were sequenced by immunoSEQ multiplex PCR, and TCRdb holds only the in-frame ones, with some missing. The top ten clones hold 5.5% to 8.5% of a sample with some 200,000 clones, over 75% of them seen once. The sample comes from a study of blood T cell repertoires in COVID-19. Source material: PBMCs or T cells enriched from blood (not recorded which). The origin of this receptor is a man under 40 in a cohort exposed to, infected with or recovered from COVID-19 (not recorded which).

The CDR3 region is CASSIWERVRQQQETQYF. In nucleotides, the CDR3 is TGTGCCAGCAGCATCTGGGAAAGGGTGAGACAGCAGCAAGAGACCCAGTACTTC. The chain uses TRBV21-1 and TRBJ2-5; TRBD1 reflects the table's D call only, with no check against the DNA. TRBV21-1 is recorded as a pseudogene. This CDR3 has 18 amino acids.